This TCR beta chain is from a study of cytotoxic CD8 clonotypes in ibrutinib-treated CLL. TCRdb's table, derived via immunoSEQ multiplex PCR, lists solely in-frame clones and lacks some. The sample contains roughly 40,000 clones, 55% to 80% of which appear only once. The CDR3 has 20 residues. V was pared by 2 bases and J by 0 bases, with 15 bases of the junction left unmatched. The sequenced sample was PBMCs, obtained at disease progression, from a patient treated with ibrutinib. The chain couples TRBV5-3 to TRBJ2-1, with 9 bases matching TRBD2. TRBV5-3 is an ORF; its function is uncertain. This TCR came from a human donor with chronic lymphocytic leukemia. Here the CDR3 reads CARSLSRGDSGSISYNEQFF. The DNA of the CDR3 is TGTGCCAGAAGCTTAAGCCGGGGAGATAGCGGGAGTATCTCCTACAATGAGCAGTTCTTC.